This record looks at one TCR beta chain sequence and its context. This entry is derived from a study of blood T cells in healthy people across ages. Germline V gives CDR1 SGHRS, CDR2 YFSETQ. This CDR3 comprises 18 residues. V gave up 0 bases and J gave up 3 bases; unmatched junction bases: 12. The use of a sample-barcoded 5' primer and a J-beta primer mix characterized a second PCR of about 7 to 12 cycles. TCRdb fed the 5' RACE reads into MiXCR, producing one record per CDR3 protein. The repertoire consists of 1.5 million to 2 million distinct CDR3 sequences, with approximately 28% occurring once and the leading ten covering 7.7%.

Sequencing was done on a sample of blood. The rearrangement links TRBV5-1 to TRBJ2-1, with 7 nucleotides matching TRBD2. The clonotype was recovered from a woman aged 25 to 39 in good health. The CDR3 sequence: CASSLGLPAGPIYNEQFF. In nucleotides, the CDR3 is TGCGCCAGCAGCTTGGGTTTACCAGCGGGGCCGATCTACAATGAGCAGTTCTTC.